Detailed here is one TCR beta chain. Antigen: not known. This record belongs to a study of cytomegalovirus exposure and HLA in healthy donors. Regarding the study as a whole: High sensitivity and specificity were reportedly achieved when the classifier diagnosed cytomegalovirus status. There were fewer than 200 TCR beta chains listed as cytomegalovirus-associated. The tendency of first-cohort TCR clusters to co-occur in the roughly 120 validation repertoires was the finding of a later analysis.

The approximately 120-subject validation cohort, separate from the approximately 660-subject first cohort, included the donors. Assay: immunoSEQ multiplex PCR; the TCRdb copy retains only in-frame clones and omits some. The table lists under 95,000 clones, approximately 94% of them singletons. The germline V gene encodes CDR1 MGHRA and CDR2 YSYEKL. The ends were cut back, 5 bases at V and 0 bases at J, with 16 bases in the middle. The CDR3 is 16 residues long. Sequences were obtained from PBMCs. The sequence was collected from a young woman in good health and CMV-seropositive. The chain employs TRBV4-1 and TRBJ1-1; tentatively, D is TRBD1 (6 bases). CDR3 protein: CASSAGRGTLNTEAFF. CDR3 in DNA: TGCGCCAGCAGCGCTGGGCGGGGGACATTGAACACTGAAGCTTTCTTT.